The T cell receptor (beta chain) described here comes from a study of lymphopenia after photon versus proton radiotherapy. This table comes from immunoSEQ multiplex PCR, and its TCRdb copy is limited to in-frame clones, with some not included. The sample gives fewer than 25,000 clones, approximately 85% of which show up once; 2.9% is in the top ten. Overall study results and limits: Oligoclonal CD8+ Temra expansion after nadir drove photon patients' diversity drop. Relative stability marked proton patients; photon patients lost diversity and naive cells.

CDR1 and CDR2 (germline): LNHNV, YYDKDF (reference sequence). The CDR3 extends over 15 amino acids. J was trimmed by 6 bases and V by 1 base; bases with no gene match: 6. To note about this clone: Its antigen remains unknown.

The specimen comprised peripheral blood, sampled from a patient treated with photon-based radiotherapy. This TCR was recovered from a woman in her 50s with pancreatic cancer. The chain employs TRBV15 and TRBJ2-1; TRBD2 aligns across 7 bases. The CDR3 DNA follows: TGTGCCACCAGCAGAGGGACTAGTCAGGGCAATGAGCAGTTCTTC. Translation: CATSRGTSQGNEQFF.